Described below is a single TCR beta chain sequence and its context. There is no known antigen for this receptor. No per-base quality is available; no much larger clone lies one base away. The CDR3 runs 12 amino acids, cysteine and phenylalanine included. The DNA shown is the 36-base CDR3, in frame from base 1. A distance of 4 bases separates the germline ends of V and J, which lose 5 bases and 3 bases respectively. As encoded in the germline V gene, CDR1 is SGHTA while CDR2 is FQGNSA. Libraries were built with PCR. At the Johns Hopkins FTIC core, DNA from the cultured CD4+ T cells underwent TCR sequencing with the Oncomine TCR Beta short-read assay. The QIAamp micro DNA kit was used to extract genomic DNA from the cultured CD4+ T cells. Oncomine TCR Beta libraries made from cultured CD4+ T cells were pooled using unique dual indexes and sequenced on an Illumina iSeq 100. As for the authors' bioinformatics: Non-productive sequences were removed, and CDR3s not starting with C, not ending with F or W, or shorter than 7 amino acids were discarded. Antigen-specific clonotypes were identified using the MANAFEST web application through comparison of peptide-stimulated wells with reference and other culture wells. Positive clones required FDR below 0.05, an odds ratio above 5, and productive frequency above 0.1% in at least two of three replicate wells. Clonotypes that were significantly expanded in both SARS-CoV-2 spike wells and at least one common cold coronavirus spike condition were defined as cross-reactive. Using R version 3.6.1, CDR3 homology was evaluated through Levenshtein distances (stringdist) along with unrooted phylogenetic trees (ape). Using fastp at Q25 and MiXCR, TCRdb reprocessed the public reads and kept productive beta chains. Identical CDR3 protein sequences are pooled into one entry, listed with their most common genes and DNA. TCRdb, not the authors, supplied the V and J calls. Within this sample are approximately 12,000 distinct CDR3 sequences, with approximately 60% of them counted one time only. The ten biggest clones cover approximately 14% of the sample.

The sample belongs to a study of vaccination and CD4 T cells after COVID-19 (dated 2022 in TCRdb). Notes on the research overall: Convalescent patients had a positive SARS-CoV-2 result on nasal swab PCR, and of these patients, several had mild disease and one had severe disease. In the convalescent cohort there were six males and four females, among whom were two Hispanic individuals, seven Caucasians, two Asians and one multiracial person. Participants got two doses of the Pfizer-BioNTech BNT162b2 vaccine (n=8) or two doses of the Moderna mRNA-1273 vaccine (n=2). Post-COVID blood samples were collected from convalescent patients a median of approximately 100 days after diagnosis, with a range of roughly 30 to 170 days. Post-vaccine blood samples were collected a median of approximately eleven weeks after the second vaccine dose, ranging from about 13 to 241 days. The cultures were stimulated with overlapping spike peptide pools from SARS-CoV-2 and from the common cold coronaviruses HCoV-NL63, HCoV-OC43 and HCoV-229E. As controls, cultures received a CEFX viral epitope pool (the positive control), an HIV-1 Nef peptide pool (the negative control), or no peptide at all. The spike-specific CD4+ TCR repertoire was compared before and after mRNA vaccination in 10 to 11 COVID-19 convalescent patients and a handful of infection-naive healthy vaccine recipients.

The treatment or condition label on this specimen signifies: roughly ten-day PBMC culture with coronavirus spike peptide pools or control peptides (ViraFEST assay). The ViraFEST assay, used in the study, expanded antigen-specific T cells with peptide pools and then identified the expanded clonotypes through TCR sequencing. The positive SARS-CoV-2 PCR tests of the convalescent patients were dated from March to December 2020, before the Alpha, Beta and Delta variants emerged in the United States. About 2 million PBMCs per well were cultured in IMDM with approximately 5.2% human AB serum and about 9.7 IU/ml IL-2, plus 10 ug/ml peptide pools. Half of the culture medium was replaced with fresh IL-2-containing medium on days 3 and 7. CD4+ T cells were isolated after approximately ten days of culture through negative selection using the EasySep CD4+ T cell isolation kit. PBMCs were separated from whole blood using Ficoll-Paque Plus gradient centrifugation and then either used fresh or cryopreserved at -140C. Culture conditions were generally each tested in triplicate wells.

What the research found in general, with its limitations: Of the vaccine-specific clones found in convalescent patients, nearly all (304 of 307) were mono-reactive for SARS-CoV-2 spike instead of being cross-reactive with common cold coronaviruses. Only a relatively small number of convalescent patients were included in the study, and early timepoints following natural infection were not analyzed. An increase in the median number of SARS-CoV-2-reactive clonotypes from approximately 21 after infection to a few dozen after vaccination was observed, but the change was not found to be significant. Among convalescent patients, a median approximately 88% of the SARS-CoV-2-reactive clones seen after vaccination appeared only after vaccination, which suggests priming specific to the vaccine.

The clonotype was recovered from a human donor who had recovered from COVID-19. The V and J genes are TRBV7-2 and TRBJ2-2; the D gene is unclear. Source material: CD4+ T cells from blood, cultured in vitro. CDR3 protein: CASSTYTGELFF. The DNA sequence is TGTGCCAGCAGCACGTACACCGGGGAGCTGTTTTTT. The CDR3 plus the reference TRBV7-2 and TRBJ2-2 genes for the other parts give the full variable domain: GAGVSQSPSNKVTEKGKDVELRCDPISGHTALYWYRQSLGQGLEFLIYFQGNSAPDKSGLPSDRFSAERTGGSVSTLTIQRTQQEDSAVYLCASSTYTGELFFGEGSRLTVL.